This entry lists 25 T cell receptor beta chains sequenced from one sample in a study of post-analysis software for immune sequencing data. Study-level results: The study found TRBV5-6, TRBV5-1 and TRBV20-1 among roughly 5 TRBV segments more frequent in patients than controls.

For these TCRs, the target antigens are not known. Prepared libraries of TCR beta cDNA carried unique molecular identifiers. Via MiXCR, TCRdb re-called the PCR reads, giving one row per CDR3 protein. This table has under 200,000 distinct CDR3 sequences, 29% appearing once. Sequences were obtained from blood. The receptors were gathered from a girl aged 2-17 years with multiple sclerosis.

This clonotype appeared many times. This sequence joins TRBV10-2 and TRBJ2-7; D not certain. V lost 3 bases and J 5 bases, leaving 8 bases between the germline ends. In germline, CDR1 is WSHSY, CDR2 SAAADI. CDR3 length equals 12 residues. The CDR3 DNA follows: TGCGCCAGCAGTGAATCGGGCAACGAGCAGTACTTC. Its translation is CASSESGNEQYF.

This clonotype was observed many times. The rearrangement joins TRBV7-2 to TRBJ1-2; 9 positions agree with TRBD1. The germline gives CDR1 SGHTA, CDR2 FQGNSA. CDR3 length equals 15 residues. Trimming cost V 7 bases and J 8 bases; bases outside gene matches: 14. Written as DNA, the CDR3 is TGTGCCAGCACCGAACAACAGGGGGCAAGAAGGGGCTACACCTTC. Amino acid sequence: CASTEQQGARRGYTF.

This clonotype was counted only a few times. V is TRBV2 and J is TRBJ1-4; D not resolved. V was clipped by 8 bases and J by 5 bases, with 9 bases between them. Germline CDR1 is SNHLY and CDR2 is FYNNEI. The CDR3 length is 12 residues. The CDR3 spells CASGTENEKLFF. CDR3 bases: TGTGCCAGCGGAACGGAAAATGAAAAACTGTTTTTT.

In this sample, this clonotype turned up many times. The J gene is TRBJ2-5, the V gene TRBV11-1; D remains unclear. The germline V and J ends were trimmed by 1 base and 4 bases, with 10 bases remaining between them. Germline loops: CDR1 SGHAT, CDR2 FQDESV (reference sequence). This CDR3 comprises 14 residues. CDR3 sequence reads: CASSLDRWRETQYF. The CDR3 DNA reads as TGTGCCAGCAGCTTAGACCGGTGGAGAGAGACCCAGTACTTC.

The chain links TRBV6-2 or TRBV6-3 to TRBJ2-7; possibly TRBD1 or TRBD2 for D (5 bases each). Germline V gene lookup returns CDR1 MNHEY and CDR2 SVGEGT. The V gene lost 6 bases and the J gene lost 7 bases, with 13 bases spanning the gap. The CDR3 contains 12 residues. The CDR3 loop is CASSTSWGEQYF. CDR3 DNA: TGTGCCAGCAGCACCTCCTGGGGGGAGCAGTACTTC.

Points on this clonotype: One junction end does not reproduce the germline sequence, and a read error may be involved. The chain is built from TRBV5-1 and TRBJ2-2, with a possible D match to TRBD1 (6 bases). Germline CDR1 reads SGHRS; CDR2 reads YFSETQ. The CDR3 contains 16 residues. The CDR3 reads CASSRRNRDQTGERFF. Written as DNA, the CDR3 is TGCGCCAGCAGCCGAAGAAACAGGGACCAGACCGGGGAGCGGTTTTTT.

The V and J genes are TRBV27 and TRBJ2-7, with TRBD2 as a possible D gene (6 bases). The V gene lost 7 bases and the J gene lost 3 bases, with 16 bases spanning the gap. Germline V gives CDR1 MNHEY, CDR2 SMNVEV (reference sequence). The CDR3 sequence is 14 residues long. The CDR3 is CASMTPGLRYEQYF. The CDR3 nucleotides are TGTGCCAGCATGACTCCGGGACTCCGCTACGAGCAGTACTTC.

This clonotype was found many times. The chain carries TRBV28 and TRBJ2-1, with TRBD1 matching 9 bases. This CDR3 contains 17 residues. The germline gives CDR1 MDHEN, CDR2 SYDVKM. The ends lost 8 bases at V and 5 bases at J; junction bases unmatched: 16. The CDR3 region is CASSSGTGSVWDNEQFF. CDR3 sequence (DNA): TGTGCCAGCTCTTCCGGGACAGGGAGCGTTTGGGACAATGAGCAGTTCTTC.

Many counts were recorded for this clonotype. The chain uses TRBV5-1 and TRBJ2-7, with TRBD2 as a possible D gene (5 bases). Germline values: CDR1 SGHRS, CDR2 YFSETQ. The CDR3 is 15 residues long. Trimming removed 5 bases at V and 3 bases at J, with 18 bases between. Written as DNA, the CDR3 is TGCGCCAGCAGGAGCGGACTGGGCGGAAACTACGAGCAGTACTTC. Translated, it gives CASRSGLGGNYEQYF.

This clonotype was seen many times. The chain has TRBV7-9 and TRBJ2-1, with D possibly TRBD2 on 6 matching bases. Germline V gives CDR1 SEHNR, CDR2 FQNEAQ (reference sequence). This CDR3 comprises 15 residues. V was clipped by 2 bases and J by 15 bases, with 23 bases between them. The CDR3 loop is CASSLSDAGPQRVFF. CDR3 nucleotide sequence: TGTGCCAGCAGCTTAAGCGACGCGGGGCCTCAAAGGGTGTTCTTC.

This clonotype was counted many times. This chain links TRBV27 with TRBJ2-5; D is perhaps TRBD1 (6 bases). Per germline, CDR1 MNHEY and CDR2 SMNVEV (reference sequence). Trimming pared 5 bases from V and 5 bases from J, leaving 24 bases between. This CDR3 is 17 amino acids long. Written as DNA, the CDR3 is TGTGCCAGCAGTCCTCTATACACGACAGGCAGCACGGAGACCCAGTACTTC. It yields the protein CASSPLYTTGSTETQYF.

This clonotype has ten or more counts. This CDR3 reads CSNRPPGATEAFF. The CDR3 coding sequence is TGCAGCAACCGGCCGCCGGGGGCCACTGAAGCTTTCTTT. The chain links TRBV29-1 to TRBJ1-1; D is perhaps TRBD1 (6 bases). Germline CDR1 SQVTM, CDR2 ANQGSEA. This CDR3 comprises 13 residues. Trimming removed 8 bases at V and 4 bases at J, with 17 bases between.

The chain uses TRBV4-1 and TRBJ2-2, with D hard to call. The CDR3 spans 18 residues. With 3 bases removed from V and 5 bases from J, the gap between germline ends came to 22 bases. Germline V CDR1 and CDR2: MGHRA, YSYEKL. CDR3 region: CASSHTSLGRSWTGELFF. CDR3 bases: TGCGCCAGCAGCCACACCAGCTTAGGCAGAAGTTGGACCGGGGAGCTGTTTTTT.

This chain joins TRBV5-1 and TRBJ1-1, with D tentatively TRBD1 (5 bases). Germline lookup yields CDR1 SGHRS and CDR2 YFSETQ. Trimming shortened V by 1 base and J by 4 bases, and 14 bases separated the two germline ends. The CDR3 spans 15 residues. CDR3 protein: CASSLTAGVVTEAFF. The DNA for the CDR3 is TGCGCCAGCAGCTTGACTGCGGGGGTTGTCACTGAAGCTTTCTTT.

This rearrangement joins TRBV5-1 to TRBJ2-7; D gene uncertain. This CDR3 comprises 13 residues. V shed 3 bases and J shed 2 bases, with 9 bases lying between them. Germline values: CDR1 SGHRS, CDR2 YFSETQ. The CDR3 DNA is TGCGCCAGCAGCTCGGACGGAGCCTACGAGCAGTACTTC. Translated, it gives CASSSDGAYEQYF.

This clonotype was counted many times. The chain employs TRBV7-8 and TRBJ2-1; D remains ambiguous. The germline V gene encodes CDR1 SGHVS and CDR2 FQNEAQ. This CDR3 has 9 residues. The V and J ends lost 10 bases and 8 bases respectively, with 6 bases between them. This CDR3 is CATSHEQFF. The DNA for the CDR3 is TGTGCCACCTCCCATGAGCAGTTCTTC.

This clonotype was recorded at least ten times. The chain combines TRBV5-1 with TRBJ2-7, with D possibly being TRBD2 (6 bases). Germline values: CDR1 SGHRS, CDR2 YFSETQ. V lost 4 bases and J 7 bases, leaving 21 bases between the germline ends. The CDR3 is made up of 15 amino acids. CDR3 DNA sequence: TGCGCCAGCAGCCCTGCGAGTGGTAGGGGAGGAGAGCAGTACTTC. Amino acid sequence: CASSPASGRGGEQYF.

This chain uses TRBV12-3 or TRBV12-4 with TRBJ2-3, with 15 bases that match TRBD2. Trimming took 7 bases from V and 0 from J; bases not matched to a gene: 17. The CDR3 has 21 residues. CDR3 in DNA: TGTGCCAGCACCACCCAAGGACTAGCGGGAGGGCGTTATGCTAGCACAGATACGCAGTATTTT. Translation gives CASTTQGLAGGRYASTDTQYF.

This clonotype appeared many times. This chain joins TRBV5-1 and TRBJ2-7; 11 bases are shared with TRBD2. From germline, CDR1 is SGHRS and CDR2 YFSETQ. The CDR3 totals 13 residues. V gave up 4 bases and J gave up 7 bases; unmatched junction bases: 4. The CDR3 loop reads CASSTGTSGEQYF. The CDR3 region has the DNA TGCGCCAGCAGCACCGGGACTAGCGGAGAGCAGTACTTC. Filled out from reference TRBV5-1 and TRBJ2-7, the complete variable domain reads KAGVTQTPRYLIKTRGQQVTLSCSPISGHRSVSWYQQTPGQGLQFLFEYFSETQRNKGNFPGRFSGRQFSNSRSEMNVSTLELGDSALYLCASSTGTSGEQYFGPGTRLTVT.

This clonotype was seen a few times. The chain combines TRBV7-2 with TRBJ1-1; no clear D gene. The CDR3 extends over 10 amino acids. V lost 5 bases, J lost 7 bases, and 5 bases lay in between. The germline gives CDR1 SGHTA, CDR2 FQGNSA. This chain's CDR3 is CASSHLEAFF. The CDR3 DNA follows: TGTGCCAGCAGCCATCTTGAAGCTTTCTTT.

This sequence joins TRBV5-1 and TRBJ2-1, with D unresolved. V was cut by 2 bases and J by 10 bases, with 10 bases left in between. Germline V CDR1 and CDR2: SGHRS, YFSETQ. The CDR3 runs 12 residues. CDR3 amino acids: CASSFSSTEQFF. The CDR3 region has the DNA TGCGCCAGCAGCTTTTCCTCCACGGAGCAGTTCTTC.

Note on this clonotype: A clone one base away is much larger, so this may be a read error. The rearrangement joins TRBV3-1 to TRBJ2-1, with D maybe TRBD2 (6 bases). The CDR3 loop spans 16 amino acids. The germline V gene has CDR1 LGHDT and CDR2 YNNKEL (reference sequence). CDR3 sequence reads: CARSQGGAPSYNEQFF. The CDR3 bases are TGTGCCAGAAGCCAAGGCGGGGCCCCCTCCTACAATGAGCAGTTCTTC.

This clonotype occurred a few times. The CDR3 here is CASTGGGGTDTQYF. The CDR3 coding sequence is TGTGCCAGCACCGGGGGGGGTGGTACAGATACGCAGTATTTT. The chain employs TRBV9 and TRBJ2-3, with 8 bases aligning to TRBD2. The CDR3 runs 14 residues. The V segment lost 6 bases and the J segment 3 bases; nucleotides outside the gene matches: 6. Per germline, CDR1 SGDLS and CDR2 YYNGEE.

This clonotype showed up just a few times. The chain is built from TRBV3-1 and TRBJ1-2; D not certain. V was cut by 2 bases and J by 4 bases, with 11 bases left in between. This CDR3 contains 14 residues. Looked up from germline, CDR1 is LGHDT and CDR2 is YNNKEL (reference sequence). Here the CDR3 reads CASSQSSGSYGYTF. The CDR3 DNA is TGTGCCAGCAGCCAATCGTCGGGCTCCTATGGCTACACCTTC.

The V gene is TRBV20-1, the J gene TRBJ2-5; D is unclear. Trimming took 0 bases from V and 5 from J, leaving 7 bases between them. Germline V lookup: CDR1 DFQATT, CDR2 SNEGSKA (reference sequence). The CDR3 is 12 residues long. The CDR3 sequence is CSARDRLETQYF. DNA for the CDR3: TGCAGTGCTAGAGATCGACTTGAGACCCAGTACTTC.